The 15 T cell receptor beta chains below come from one sample, sequenced in a study of regulatory T cells in long-lasting Graves disease. Libraries of TCR beta came from iRepertoire HTBI primers plus Arm-PCR of CDR3 regions. One entry per CDR3 protein, called by TCRdb with MiXCR from the multiplex PCR reads. The sample contains 390,000 or so distinct CDR3 sequences, approximately 23% of which appear only once. Time point of the sample: persistent/refractory GD, antithyroid drugs over 5 years with positive TRAb. Construction of the TCR library relied on RNA isolated from PBMCs. The sample consisted of peripheral blood mononuclear cells (PBMCs), taken when the disease was refractory, from a patient treated with antithyroid drugs. The source is a woman in her 40s with Graves disease.

This rearrangement joins TRBV5-1 to TRBJ1-5, with a possible D match to TRBD1 (6 bases). V dropped 1 base and J dropped 10 bases, with 27 bases sitting between them. The germline CDR1 and CDR2 sequences are SGHRS and YFSETQ. The CDR3 has 18 amino acids. CDR3: CASSLIPSNRDRREPQHF. As DNA, the CDR3 is TGCGCCAGCAGCTTGATCCCCTCCAACAGGGACCGTCGCGAACCCCAGCATTTT.

V usage is TRBV28 and J usage is TRBJ2-3; 9 nucleotides align to TRBD1. Trimming at V came to 5 bases and at J to 5 bases, leaving 5 bases not matched to a gene. The CDR3 totals 14 residues. Germline lookup yields CDR1 MDHEN and CDR2 SYDVKM. CDR3 residues: CASSPGTGIDTQYF. The CDR3 bases are TGTGCCAGCAGTCCCGGGACAGGGATAGATACGCAGTATTTT.

This clonotype has a count of ten or more. The chain has TRBV28 and TRBJ1-5, with D unclear. The CDR3 covers 12 residues. Germline CDR1 is MDHEN and CDR2 is SYDVKM. V lost 6 bases and J lost 1, with 4 bases in between. CDR3 DNA sequence: TGTGCCAGCAGAAGCAGCAATCAGCCCCAGCATTTT. Translating gives CASRSSNQPQHF.

This clonotype has a handful of counts. J is TRBJ1-2 and V is TRBV19, with TRBD1 matching over 12 bases. CDR1 and CDR2 from the germline V gene are LNHDA and SQIVND (reference sequence). The CDR3 extends over 17 amino acids. V was pared by 5 bases and J by 5 bases, with 12 bases of the junction left unmatched. The CDR3 loop is CASSPGTGGVNSYGYTF. CDR3 DNA: TGTGCCAGTAGTCCTGGGACAGGGGGCGTTAATAGTTATGGCTACACCTTC. The complete variable domain, with remaining parts taken from reference TRBV19 and TRBJ1-2, reads DGGITQSPKYLFRKEGQNVTLSCEQNLNHDAMYWYRQDPGQGLRLIYYSQIVNDFQKGDIAEGYSVSREKKESFPLTVTSAQKNPTAFYLCASSPGTGGVNSYGYTFGSGTRLTVV.

This clonotype was observed many times. J is TRBJ1-6 and V is TRBV27; no clear D gene. The CDR3 totals 13 residues. With 7 bases removed from V and 0 bases from J, the gap between germline ends came to 4 bases. Germline values: CDR1 MNHEY, CDR2 SMNVEV (reference sequence). The CDR3 DNA reads as TGTGCCAGCACGAGCTCCTATAATTCACCCCTCCACTTT. Its protein is CASTSSYNSPLHF.

This clonotype occurred a few times. In nucleotides, the CDR3 is TGTGCCTGTAAGACTGGGGTATTTTCTGGGGAGCTGTTTTTT. Residues: CACKTGVFSGELFF. The rearrangement joins TRBV19 to TRBJ2-2, with D unclear. The germline V gene has CDR1 LNHDA and CDR2 SQIVND (reference sequence). V dropped 11 bases and J dropped 8 bases, with 21 bases sitting between them. CDR3 length: 14 residues.

A word on this clonotype: A much larger clone differs by one base, so this may be a read error. The genes are TRBV5-5 and TRBJ2-7, with TRBD1 matching 7 bases. This CDR3 is 14 amino acids long. Per germline, CDR1 SGHKS and CDR2 YYEKEE (reference sequence). The V gene end was trimmed by 4 bases and the J gene end by 2 bases; junction bases not matched to a gene: 6. The CDR3 DNA follows: TGTGCCAGCAGCCGGGACAGAACTACCTACGAGCAGTACTTC. Translated, it gives CASSRDRTTYEQYF.

This chain uses TRBV27 with TRBJ2-7; TRBD2 matches 7 bases. Per the germline V gene, CDR1 is MNHEY and CDR2 is SMNVEV (reference sequence). CDR3 length: 15 amino acids. The V segment lost 4 bases and the J segment 5 bases; nucleotides outside the gene matches: 11. CDR3 sequence reads: CASSSLGGGFDEQYF. Written as DNA, the CDR3 is TGTGCCAGCAGTTCCCTGGGCGGGGGTTTTGACGAGCAGTACTTC.

Ten or more counts support this clonotype. This chain joins TRBV20-1 and TRBJ2-7; D is unresolved. Germline-derived CDR1 and CDR2 are DFQATT and SNEGSKA (reference sequence). This CDR3 contains 14 residues. Trimming took off 3 bases at V and 6 bases at J, with 18 bases between the two ends. CDR3 DNA sequence: TGCAGTGCTAGTGTAGGGCACGCTTCGGGCGAGCAGTACTTC. Its translation: CSASVGHASGEQYF.

This clonotype has at least ten counts. The chain's CDR3 is CSVVSWGRKTYEQYF. The CDR3 DNA sequence: TGCAGCGTTGTGAGCTGGGGGAGGAAGACCTACGAGCAGTACTTC. V and J are TRBV29-1 and TRBJ2-7, with TRBD2 as a possible D gene (6 bases). V shed 4 bases and J shed 2 bases, with 18 bases lying between them. This CDR3 spans 15 amino acids. Germline V lookup: CDR1 SQVTM, CDR2 ANQGSEA.

This clonotype was seen ten or more times. The rearrangement uses TRBV6-5 and TRBJ1-2, with TRBD1 as a possible D gene (5 bases). V lost 2 bases, J lost 8 bases, and 12 bases lay in between. The CDR3 consists of 13 residues. The germline V gene encodes CDR1 MNHEY and CDR2 SVGAGI. In DNA, the CDR3 is TGTGCCAGCAGTTACGAGGGGAACCGGGGCTACACCTTC. It is translated as CASSYEGNRGYTF.

This clonotype was recorded many times. The CDR3 nucleotides read TGTGCCAGCAGTTCCCTAGACAGGGCCGCGGGGGAGACCCAGTACTTC. It yields the protein CASSSLDRAAGETQYF. The chain recombines TRBV28 with TRBJ2-5; tentative D call: TRBD1 (7 bases). CDR1 is MDHEN and CDR2 is SYDVKM in the germline V gene. Trimming pared 4 bases from V and 5 bases from J, leaving 20 bases between. The CDR3 is 16 amino acids.

A remark on this clonotype: A much larger clone differs by one base, so this may be a read error. The genes are TRBV12-3 or TRBV12-4 and TRBJ1-4; perhaps TRBD1 as D (6 bases). The length of the CDR3 is 12 residues. This chain's CDR3 is CASRTGRERLFF. CDR3 nucleotides: TGTGCCAGCAGGACAGGTCGGGAAAGACTGTTTTTT.

The V gene is TRBV29-1, the J gene TRBJ2-7; unclear D gene. This CDR3 comprises 13 residues. With 7 bases removed from V and 7 bases from J, the gap between germline ends came to 20 bases. Germline V gene data show CDR1 as SQVTM and CDR2 as ANQGSEA. The CDR3 here is CSAFESYAKEQYF. CDR3 DNA sequence: TGCAGCGCTTTCGAGAGTTATGCTAAGGAGCAGTACTTC.

The chain combines TRBV10-2 with TRBJ2-2, with D perhaps TRBD1 (6 bases). This CDR3 contains 15 residues. Per germline, CDR1 WSHSY and CDR2 SAAADI. The V and J ends lost 5 bases and 9 bases respectively, with 19 bases between them. The DNA of the CDR3 is TGCGCCAGCAGTACAGGGACCCTTGGGACCTGGGAGCTGTTTTTT. It specifies CASSTGTLGTWELFF.